These 20 T cell receptor beta chains came from one sample sequenced in a study of cytomegalovirus exposure and HLA in healthy donors. The PCR was carried out with 60 Vbeta primers and 13 Jbeta primers. Profiling relied on immunoSEQ multiplex PCR, and the TCRdb table lists in-frame clones only, not all of them. The repertoire holds 110,000 to 150,000 clones, with 60% to 80% as singletons. The sequenced material came from PBMCs. These receptors came from a male donor in good health and CMV-seronegative.

The chain joins TRBV7-9 to TRBJ1-5; TRBD1 matches 11 bases. J was trimmed by 7 bases and V by 8 bases; bases with no gene match: 4. The germline V gene encodes CDR1 SEHNR and CDR2 FQNEAQ (reference sequence). This CDR3 region has 13 residues. The CDR3 spells CASGQGAEQPQHF. The CDR3 nucleotides read TGTGCCAGCGGACAGGGGGCTGAGCAGCCCCAGCATTTT. Complete variable domain (other parts from reference TRBV7-9 and TRBJ1-5): DTGVSQNPRHKITKRGQNVTFRCDPISEHNRLYWYRQTLGQGPEFLTYFQNEAQLEKSRLLSDRFSAERPKGSFSTLEIQRTEQGDSAMYLCASGQGAEQPQHFGDGTRLSIL.

The rearrangement joins TRBV19 to TRBJ1-2; TRBD1 matches 7 bases. Looked up from germline, CDR1 is LNHDA and CDR2 is SQIVND (reference sequence). CDR3 length: 15 residues. The junction had 8 bases not matched to a gene; V was cut back by 3 bases and J by 4 bases. CDR3 loop: CASSITGERGYGYTF. Here the CDR3 DNA reads TGTGCCAGTAGTATTACAGGGGAACGGGGCTATGGCTACACCTTC.

This clone has only one observation. The rearrangement links TRBV27 to TRBJ2-1; 8 bases fit TRBD1. The germline V gene has CDR1 MNHEY and CDR2 SMNVEV (reference sequence). V gave up 8 bases and J gave up 5 bases; unmatched junction bases: 17. There are 17 residues in the CDR3. The CDR3 DNA reads TGTGCCAGCGCCCTTAGGACAGGGTGGGGTCAACACAATGAGCAGTTCTTC. Protein product: CASALRTGWGQHNEQFF.

This chain links TRBV18 with TRBJ1-6; TRBD1 agrees at 8 bases. V was clipped by 4 bases and J by 6 bases; unmatched bases: 5. The CDR3 is 15 residues long. Germline CDR1 reads KGHSH; CDR2 reads LQKENI. This CDR3 is CASSLTGDVNSPLHF. The DNA of the CDR3 is TGTGCCAGCTCACTGACAGGGGACGTTAATTCACCCCTCCACTTT.

The table lists this clone with a few counts. The rearrangement links TRBV6-5 to TRBJ2-7; no clear D gene. The CDR3 has 12 amino acids. Germline values: CDR1 MNHEY, CDR2 SVGAGI. Trimming shortened V by 6 bases and J by 7 bases, and 13 bases separated the two germline ends. CDR3 coding DNA: TGTGCCAGCAGGCAAAATATCGAGGAGCAGTACTTC. It translates to CASRQNIEEQYF.

The chain has TRBV9 and TRBJ2-7; 9 bases agree with TRBD2. V was pared by 3 bases and J by 3 bases, with 7 bases of the junction left unmatched. The CDR3 runs 15 residues. Germline CDR1 and CDR2: SGDLS and YYNGEE. The CDR3 protein is CASSGGLALVYEQYF. Here the CDR3 DNA reads TGTGCCAGCAGCGGGGGACTAGCCCTGGTCTACGAGCAGTACTTC.

The gene calls are TRBV21-1 and TRBJ1-1; the table calls TRBD1, which could not be checked here. TRBV21-1 is annotated as a pseudogene. CDR3 length equals 17 residues. The CDR3 coding sequence is TGTGCCAGCAGCAATAGGGACAGGGGTGCGGGGCACACTGAAGCTTTCTTT. Translating gives CASSNRDRGAGHTEAFF.

This chain connects TRBV6-5 to TRBJ1-2, with D hard to call. This CDR3 comprises 15 residues. Trimming left V 6 bases short and J 0 bases short, with 14 bases between. Germline loops: CDR1 MNHEY, CDR2 SVGAGI. The DNA of the CDR3 is TGTGCCAGCAGCCAGACACGAGACCCTAACTATGGCTACACCTTC. This codes for CASSQTRDPNYGYTF.

The chain links TRBV27 to TRBJ1-5; a possible D gene is TRBD1 (6 bases). The germline V and J ends were trimmed by 5 bases and 4 bases, with 9 bases remaining between them. Germline CDR1 reads MNHEY; CDR2 reads SMNVEV (reference sequence). This CDR3 is 13 amino acids long. CDR3 residues: CASSLRGNQPQHF. CDR3 DNA: TGTGCCAGCAGTCTGAGGGGGAATCAGCCCCAGCATTTT.

The V gene is TRBV7-9, the J gene TRBJ2-7; D is perhaps TRBD1 (7 bases). The germline V gene encodes CDR1 SEHNR and CDR2 FQNEAQ (reference sequence). The CDR3 totals 14 residues. The ends were cut back, 5 bases at V and 2 bases at J, with 13 bases in the middle. Written as DNA, the CDR3 is TGTGCCAGCAGCCCCAGGGGGGACCCCTACGAGCAGTACTTC. Its protein is CASSPRGDPYEQYF. The entire variable domain, with the rest obtained from reference TRBV7-9 and TRBJ2-7, is as follows: DTGVSQNPRHKITKRGQNVTFRCDPISEHNRLYWYRQTLGQGPEFLTYFQNEAQLEKSRLLSDRFSAERPKGSFSTLEIQRTEQGDSAMYLCASSPRGDPYEQYFGPGTRLTVT.

The chain employs TRBV18 and TRBJ2-7; TRBD2 agrees at 16 bases. V shed 2 bases, J shed 4 bases, and the junction held 11 bases outside the gene matches. The CDR3 sequence is 19 residues long. Germline V gene sequence: CDR1 KGHSH, CDR2 LQKENI. The CDR3 protein is CASSPLGLAGGQSIYEQYF. CDR3 bases: TGTGCCAGCTCACCATTGGGACTAGCGGGAGGGCAAAGTATTTACGAGCAGTACTTC.

The rearrangement joins TRBV18 to TRBJ1-5; D is uncertain. Germline V gene data show CDR1 as KGHSH and CDR2 as LQKENI. This CDR3 spans 14 amino acids. Trimming removed 4 bases from V and 5 bases from J, with 12 bases in between. CDR3 nucleotides: TGTGCCAGCTCACTCACGGCGGAAGATCAGCCCCAGCATTTT. Protein sequence: CASSLTAEDQPQHF.

This chain connects TRBV7-6 to TRBJ2-2; 12 positions match TRBD2. The CDR3 has 18 amino acids. Losses at the gene ends were 5 bases for V and 4 bases for J; bases not matched to a gene: 11. Germline CDR1 reads SGHVS; CDR2 reads FNYEAQ. CDR3 coding DNA: TGTGCCAGCAGCCCGAGGCCTAGCGGGAGGGCCTCCACCGGGGAGCTGTTTTTT. Protein product: CASSPRPSGRASTGELFF.

The chain joins TRBV6-1 to TRBJ2-1; a weak D match, TRBD2 (6 bases). Germline lookup yields CDR1 MNHNS and CDR2 SASEGT. This CDR3 comprises 14 residues. Trimming took off 4 bases at V and 6 bases at J, with 13 bases between the two ends. The CDR3 sequence: CASSVIGGSNEQFF. In nucleotides, the CDR3 is TGTGCCAGCAGTGTCATTGGGGGGTCCAATGAGCAGTTCTTC.

The rearrangement links TRBV15 to TRBJ2-1, with D maybe TRBD2 (6 bases). The CDR3 is 14 residues long. Germline-derived CDR1 and CDR2 are LNHNV and YYDKDF (reference sequence). V shed 1 base and J shed 9 bases, with 13 bases lying between them. DNA of the CDR3: TGTGCCACCAGCAGAGGGGGGGTGGCGGTTGAGCAGTTCTTC. The encoded protein is CATSRGGVAVEQFF. The entire variable domain, with the rest obtained from reference TRBV15 and TRBJ2-1, is as follows: DAMVIQNPRYQVTQFGKPVTLSCSQTLNHNVMYWYQQKSSQAPKLLFHYYDKDFNNEADTPDNFQSRRPNTSFCFLDIRSPGLGDTAMYLCATSRGGVAVEQFFGPGTRLTVL.

The chain couples TRBV6-4 to TRBJ1-1, with D perhaps matching TRBD1 (5 bases). The CDR3 extends over 14 amino acids. Germline assignment: CDR1 MRHNA and CDR2 SNTAGT. The V end lost 6 bases, the J end lost 1 base, and 12 bases lay between the germline ends. The CDR3 here is CASSPGDQNTEAFF. The CDR3 DNA sequence: TGTGCCAGCAGCCCGGGGGACCAGAACACTGAAGCTTTCTTT.

The J gene is TRBJ1-2, the V gene TRBV7-9; D is perhaps TRBD1 (5 bases). The CDR3 covers 16 residues. Per germline, CDR1 SEHNR and CDR2 FQNEAQ (reference sequence). V lost 3 bases, J lost 0 bases, and 14 bases lay in between. This CDR3 reads CASSLGTQIANYGYTF. CDR3 bases: TGTGCCAGCAGCTTGGGGACTCAAATCGCTAACTATGGCTACACCTTC. Variable domain in full (rest from reference TRBV7-9 and TRBJ1-2): DTGVSQNPRHKITKRGQNVTFRCDPISEHNRLYWYRQTLGQGPEFLTYFQNEAQLEKSRLLSDRFSAERPKGSFSTLEIQRTEQGDSAMYLCASSLGTQIANYGYTFGSGTRLTVV.

The chain employs TRBV4-2 and TRBJ2-7, with TRBD2 matching 14 bases. This CDR3 is 15 amino acids long. Germline V CDR1 and CDR2: LGHNA, YNFKEQ. After removal of 4 bases from V and 4 bases from J, the junction contained 3 bases not matched to a gene. CDR3 DNA sequence: TGTGCCAGCAGCCGGACTAGCGGGGGGCCTTACGAGCAGTACTTC. Its protein product is CASSRTSGGPYEQYF.

The sample holds one count of this clone. V and J are TRBV13 and TRBJ2-1, with D possibly being TRBD2 (6 bases). Germline CDR1 and CDR2: PRHDT and FYEKMQ (reference sequence). The V end was cut by 5 bases, the J end by 5 bases, with 16 bases between. The CDR3 sequence is 15 residues long. CDR3 sequence reads: CASSLEGYGDNEQFF. In nucleotides, the CDR3 is TGTGCCAGCAGCCTGGAGGGGTATGGAGACAATGAGCAGTTCTTC.

This CDR3 is CASSLTSGSTDTQYF. CDR3 bases: TGTGCCAGCAGCTTGACTAGCGGGAGCACAGATACGCAGTATTTT. The genes are TRBV5-6 and TRBJ2-3; 9 bases line up with TRBD2. V dropped 1 base and J dropped 0; count of bases not matched to a gene: 0. Per the germline V gene, CDR1 is SGHDT and CDR2 is YYEEEE. This CDR3 region has 15 residues.